This TCR beta chain was captured by sequencing in a study of blood T cell repertoires in COVID-19. Background on the study: Samples came from the United States, Italy and Spain, spanning acute and convalescent COVID-19.

This CDR3 region has 15 residues. In germline, CDR1 is KGHDR, CDR2 SFDVKD. J was trimmed by 6 bases and V by 2 bases; bases with no gene match: 5. Only in-frame clones appear in the TCRdb table, and some are missing; sequencing was by immunoSEQ multiplex PCR. The data show under 85,000 clones, approximately 78% seen once. The sequence was collected from a human donor in a cohort sampled during active COVID-19. The chain has TRBV24-1 and TRBJ2-3; 9 positions match TRBD1. The sample taken for sequencing was peripheral blood. The CDR3 protein is CATSDSLGQGDTQYF. DNA for the CDR3: TGTGCCACCAGTGATTCGCTAGGACAGGGGGATACGCAGTATTTT.